The entry below describes one T cell receptor (beta chain). Profiled with immunoSEQ multiplex PCR; TCRdb holds only in-frame clones, not every one. The sample has more than 550,000 clones; less than 95% are singletons. The sample originates from a study of shared clonotypes between healthy human individuals. The CDR3 is 14 residues long. Trimming pared 0 bases from V and 9 bases from J, leaving 11 bases between. Germline lookup yields CDR1 MNHEY and CDR2 SMNVEV (reference sequence). Specimen: memory CD8+ T cells from PBMCs. Noted subset: CD45RO+ cells pooled with CCR7-negative TemRA cells. The sequence was obtained from a man younger than 35 in good health. Some clones in this sample may be carry-over from other donors' samples. The rearrangement links TRBV27 to TRBJ2-2; D may be TRBD1 (6 bases). The CDR3 coding sequence is TGTGCCAGCAGTTTATCACAGGGCATCCGGGAGCTGTTTTTT. Translating gives CASSLSQGIRELFF.